Below are 16 T cell receptor beta chains sequenced from a single sample in a study of OX40 agonist ivuxolimab in advanced cancers. To prepare the library, the immunoSEQ multiplex PCR assay was applied. Here the immuneACCESS table is served through TCRdb, limited to in-frame sequences with V and J called. Missing clones are a known gap in these copies; in checked studies unresolved V genes cover under half, and the rest lacks a known reason. For this sample there are some 65,000 clones; 80% to 90% appear just once. The ten largest account for approximately 12% of the sample. The source was CD4+ or CD8+ T cells sorted from blood, collected in a trial of the OX40 agonist ivuxolimab. The receptors come from an adult with an advanced solid tumor such as melanoma, head and neck, liver or kidney cancer.

V usage is TRBV27 and J usage is TRBJ2-1; D ambiguous. This CDR3 is built from 15 residues. Looked up from germline, CDR1 is MNHEY and CDR2 is SMNVEV (reference sequence). Trimming cost V 4 bases and J 3 bases, with 13 bases left between them. Here the CDR3 reads CASSYGALGYNEQFF. The CDR3 region has the DNA TGTGCCAGCAGTTACGGCGCTCTGGGCTACAATGAGCAGTTCTTC.

The chain is built from TRBV30 and TRBJ1-6; 10 bases agree with TRBD1. The CDR3 covers 16 residues. Per the germline V gene, CDR1 is GTSNPN and CDR2 is SVGIG (reference sequence). The V segment lost 0 bases and the J segment 4 bases; nucleotides outside the gene matches: 3. This CDR3 is CAWSVGQGYYNSPLHF. In DNA, the CDR3 is TGTGCCTGGAGTGTGGGACAGGGGTATTATAATTCACCCCTCCACTTT.

This rearrangement joins TRBV9 to TRBJ1-2, with D hard to call. The germline V gene encodes CDR1 SGDLS and CDR2 YYNGEE. The CDR3 contains 14 residues. The ends were cut back, 0 bases at V and 2 bases at J, with 8 bases in the middle. This chain's CDR3 is CASSVGGANYGYTF. The CDR3 DNA reads as TGTGCCAGCAGCGTAGGAGGCGCGAACTATGGCTACACCTTC.

A single count supports this clone. CDR3 in DNA: TGTGCCAGCAGTTTAGGCGGAGCCACCGGGGAGCTGTTTTTT. Its translation: CASSLGGATGELFF. The chain links TRBV27 to TRBJ2-2; D remains unclear. The germline CDR1 and CDR2 sequences are MNHEY and SMNVEV (reference sequence). V was pared by 2 bases and J by 4 bases, with 8 bases between. The CDR3 is 14 amino acids.

This clone was found once. V gene TRBV5-1 combines with J gene TRBJ1-2, with 9 nucleotides matching TRBD1. V was clipped by 1 base and J by 4 bases; unmatched bases: 8. Germline V lookup: CDR1 SGHRS, CDR2 YFSETQ. The CDR3 runs 16 residues. CDR3 sequence reads: CASSLTGQGGFYGYTF. The CDR3 DNA sequence: TGCGCCAGCAGCTTGACGGGACAGGGAGGATTCTATGGCTACACCTTC.

This clone appeared a few times. This rearrangement joins TRBV2 to TRBJ2-4; TRBD2 aligns across 9 bases. Germline assignment: CDR1 SNHLY and CDR2 FYNNEI. J gave up 3 bases and V 8 bases, and 8 bases lay outside the gene matches. This CDR3 is 15 amino acids long. The CDR3 DNA is TGTGCCAGCTTGGGGCGGGAGGGAGGCAAAAACATTCAGTACTTC. Encoded protein: CASLGREGGKNIQYF. The full variable domain, rest sourced from reference TRBV2 and TRBJ2-4, is EPEVTQTPSHQVTQMGQEVILRCVPISNHLYFYWYRQILGQKVEFLVSFYNNEISEKSEIFDDQFSVERPDGSNFTLKIRSTKLEDSAMYFCASLGREGGKNIQYFGAGTRLSVL.

This clone showed up just a few times. The J gene is TRBJ2-2, the V gene TRBV9; no clear D gene. The CDR3 totals 14 residues. Germline CDR1 and CDR2: SGDLS and YYNGEE. Trimming pared 3 bases from V and 2 bases from J, leaving 8 bases between. CDR3 in DNA: TGTGCCAGCAGCGCCAGGCTAAACACCGGGGAGCTGTTTTTT. Its translation is CASSARLNTGELFF.

The rearrangement uses TRBV11-2 and TRBJ2-7, with 12 positions matching TRBD1. V was pared by 5 bases and J by 7 bases, with 9 bases of the junction left unmatched. The CDR3 is made up of 15 amino acids. Germline V gene sequence: CDR1 SGHAT, CDR2 FQNNGV. The DNA for the CDR3 is TGTGCCAGCAGCACTCCGGGACAGGGGGCTCAAGAGCAGTACTTC. This translates into CASSTPGQGAQEQYF. Full variable domain (outside the CDR3, taken from reference TRBV11-2 and TRBJ2-7): EAGVAQSPRYKIIEKRQSVAFWCNPISGHATLYWYQQILGQGPKLLIQFQNNGVVDDSQLPKDRFSAERLKGVDSTLKIQPAKLEDSAVYLCASSTPGQGAQEQYFGPGTRLTVT.

The chain combines TRBV7-9 with TRBJ2-5; D not certain. This CDR3 is 13 amino acids long. The V gene lost 1 base and the J gene lost 5 bases, with 8 bases spanning the gap. The germline V gene has CDR1 SEHNR and CDR2 FQNEAQ (reference sequence). CDR3 DNA: TGTGCCAGCAGCTTAGGGTTCTTGGAGACCCAGTACTTC. Residues: CASSLGFLETQYF. The whole variable domain, filled in from reference TRBV7-9 and TRBJ2-5, reads DTGVSQNPRHKITKRGQNVTFRCDPISEHNRLYWYRQTLGQGPEFLTYFQNEAQLEKSRLLSDRFSAERPKGSFSTLEIQRTEQGDSAMYLCASSLGFLETQYFGPGTRLLVL.

Note on this clone: Other DNA sequences in this sample translate to the same CDR3. This sequence joins TRBV27 and TRBJ2-1, with no clear D. V lost 2 bases to trimming and J lost 3 bases, with 5 bases between them. The length of the CDR3 is 13 residues. CDR1 and CDR2 (germline): MNHEY, SMNVEV (reference sequence). CDR3 DNA: TGTGCCAGCAGTTTAGGCGGCTACAATGAGCAGTTCTTC. Translated, it gives CASSLGGYNEQFF.

The chain uses TRBV18 and TRBJ2-7; 8 bases are shared with TRBD1. Germline CDR1 is KGHSH and CDR2 is LQKENI. With 5 bases clipped from V and 5 bases from J, the junction kept 2 bases outside the gene matches. This CDR3 has 12 residues. CDR3 region: CASSTTGDEQYF. The CDR3, as DNA: TGTGCCAGCTCAACGACAGGGGACGAGCAGTACTTC.

The chain links TRBV27 to TRBJ2-2; TRBD1 might be the D (5 bases). Germline CDR1 is MNHEY and CDR2 is SMNVEV (reference sequence). The germline V and J ends were trimmed by 5 bases and 3 bases, with 10 bases remaining between them. The CDR3 is 14 residues long. CDR3 coding DNA: TGTGCCAGCAGTCGGTTCAGGGACACCGGGGAGCTGTTTTTT. This gives the protein CASSRFRDTGELFF.

V and J are TRBV4-1 and TRBJ2-5, with D maybe TRBD1 (6 bases). Matching the DNA end better, TRBJ2-7 makes the J call doubtful. Germline-derived CDR1 and CDR2 are MGHRA and YSYEKL. CDR3 length: 14 residues. The DNA of the CDR3 is TGCGCCAGCAGCCAAGTTGGACAGTCCTACGAGCAGTACTTC. Its protein is CASSQVGQSYEQYF.

This sequence joins TRBV4-1 and TRBJ2-1; the match to TRBD1 covers 7 bases. In germline, CDR1 is MGHRA, CDR2 YSYEKL. V trimming: 0 bases; J trimming: 2 bases; junction bases outside the gene matches: 7. The CDR3 consists of 17 residues. This CDR3 reads CASSQDQETGTYNEQFF. The CDR3 DNA follows: TGCGCCAGCAGCCAAGATCAGGAGACAGGGACCTACAATGAGCAGTTCTTC.

The chain uses TRBV10-2 and TRBJ2-7, with 12 positions matching TRBD2. Per germline, CDR1 WSHSY and CDR2 SAAADI. V lost 6 bases, J lost 4 bases, and 4 bases stayed unmatched. This CDR3 spans 14 amino acids. The CDR3 loop reads CASRRTSGDYEQYF. The CDR3 DNA sequence: TGCGCCAGCAGGAGGACTAGCGGGGATTACGAGCAGTACTTC.

The chain joins TRBV27 to TRBJ2-5, with unresolved D. Per germline, CDR1 MNHEY and CDR2 SMNVEV (reference sequence). This CDR3 spans 14 amino acids. The ends were cut back, 0 bases at V and 8 bases at J, with 13 bases in the middle. The CDR3 DNA is TGTGCCAGCAGTTTATCTCCAGTCAAGAGAACCCAGTACTTC. It yields the protein CASSLSPVKRTQYF.